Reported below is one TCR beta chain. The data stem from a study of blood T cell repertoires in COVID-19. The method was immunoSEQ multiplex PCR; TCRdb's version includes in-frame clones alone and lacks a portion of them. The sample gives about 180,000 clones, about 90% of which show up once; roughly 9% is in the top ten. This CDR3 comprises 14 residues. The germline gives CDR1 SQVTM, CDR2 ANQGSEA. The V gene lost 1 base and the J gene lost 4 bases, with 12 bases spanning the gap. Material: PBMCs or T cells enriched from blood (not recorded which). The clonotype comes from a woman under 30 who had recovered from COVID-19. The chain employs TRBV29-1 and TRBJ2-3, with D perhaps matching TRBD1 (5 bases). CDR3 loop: CSVEGQGYSDTQYF. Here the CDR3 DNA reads TGCAGCGTTGAAGGTCAGGGTTACTCAGATACGCAGTATTTT.